This T cell receptor beta chain was recovered during a study of regulatory T cells in long-lasting Graves disease. For the study at large: Persistence in Graves' disease denoted antithyroid drug use beyond 5 years alongside positive TSH receptor antibodies. General study findings and limits: TCR diversity was lower in persistent than newly diagnosed Graves' disease. With some 2,700 shared public clonotypes, persistent patients exceeded new patients, who shared 950 to 1,000.

Documented time point: persistent/refractory GD, antithyroid drugs over 5 years with positive TRAb. The TCR library was made from RNA that had been extracted from PBMCs in TRIzol. This clonotype was observed many times. Its antigen is still unknown. Both iRepertoire HTBI primers and Arm-PCR of CDR3 regions were used to build the TCR beta libraries. Per the authors' pipeline: In the combined samples, approximately 64 TRBV and fewer than 15 TRBJ segments were identified. TCRdb itself ran the multiplex PCR reads through MiXCR, one entry per CDR3 protein. TCRdb, not the authors, supplied the V and J calls. The sample contains 400,000 to 500,000 distinct CDR3 sequences, 21% of which appear only once. Germline CDR1 reads SGHVS; CDR2 reads FNYEAQ. The CDR3 is made up of 14 amino acids. V lost 3 bases to trimming and J lost 10 bases; unmatched junction nucleotides: 6.

This chain connects TRBV7-6 to TRBJ1-4; TRBD1 agrees at 9 bases. This receptor was obtained from a female donor with Graves disease. Here the sequenced sample was peripheral blood mononuclear cells (PBMCs), taken when the disease was refractory, from a patient treated with antithyroid drugs. CDR3 residues: CASSLGQGGGKLFF. The CDR3 bases are TGTGCCAGCAGCTTGGGACAGGGAGGAGGAAAACTGTTTTTT. Full variable domain (outside the CDR3, taken from reference TRBV7-6 and TRBJ1-4): GAGVSQSPRYKVTKRGQDVALRCDPISGHVSLYWYRQALGQGPEFLTYFNYEAQQDKSGLPNDRFSAERPEGSISTLTIQRTEQRDSAMYRCASSLGQGGGKLFFGSGTQLSVL.